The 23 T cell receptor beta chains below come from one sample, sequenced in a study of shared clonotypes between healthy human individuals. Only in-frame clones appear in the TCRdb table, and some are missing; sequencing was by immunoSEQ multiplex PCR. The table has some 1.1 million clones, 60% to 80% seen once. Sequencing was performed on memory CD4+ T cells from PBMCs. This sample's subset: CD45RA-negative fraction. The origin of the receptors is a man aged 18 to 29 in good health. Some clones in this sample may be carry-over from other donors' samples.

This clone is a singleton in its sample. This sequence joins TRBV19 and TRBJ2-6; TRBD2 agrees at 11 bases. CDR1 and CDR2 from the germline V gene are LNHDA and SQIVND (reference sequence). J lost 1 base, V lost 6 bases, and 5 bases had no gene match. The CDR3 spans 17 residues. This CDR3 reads CASSPLAGESGANVLTF. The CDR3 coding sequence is TGTGCCAGTAGCCCACTAGCGGGGGAGTCTGGGGCCAACGTCCTGACTTTC.

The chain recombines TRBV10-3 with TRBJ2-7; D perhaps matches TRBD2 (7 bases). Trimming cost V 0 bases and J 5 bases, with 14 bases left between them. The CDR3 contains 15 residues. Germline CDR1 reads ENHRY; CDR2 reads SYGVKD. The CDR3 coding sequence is TGTGCCATCAGTGAGTCGACGGGGGCGGGGGACGAGCAGTACTTC. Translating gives CAISESTGAGDEQYF.

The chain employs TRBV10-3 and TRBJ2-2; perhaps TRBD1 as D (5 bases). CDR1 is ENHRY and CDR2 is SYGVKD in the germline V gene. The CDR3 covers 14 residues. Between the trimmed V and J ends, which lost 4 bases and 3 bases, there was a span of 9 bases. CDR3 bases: TGTGCCATCAGTGGCCAGGGTTACACCGGGGAGCTGTTTTTT. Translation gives CAISGQGYTGELFF.

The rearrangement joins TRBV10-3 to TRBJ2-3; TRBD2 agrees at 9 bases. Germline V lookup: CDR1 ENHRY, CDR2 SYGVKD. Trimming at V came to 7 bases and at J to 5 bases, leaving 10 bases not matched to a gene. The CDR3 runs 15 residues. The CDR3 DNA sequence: TGTGCCATCAATGCGGGAGGGCTACCCCGAGATACGCAGTATTTT. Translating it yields CAINAGGLPRDTQYF.

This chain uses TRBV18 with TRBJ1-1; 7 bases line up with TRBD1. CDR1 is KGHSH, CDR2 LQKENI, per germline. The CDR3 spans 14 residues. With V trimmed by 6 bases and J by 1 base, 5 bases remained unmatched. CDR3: CASSAGGENTEAFF. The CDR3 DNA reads TGTGCCAGCTCGGCAGGGGGTGAGAACACTGAAGCTTTCTTT.

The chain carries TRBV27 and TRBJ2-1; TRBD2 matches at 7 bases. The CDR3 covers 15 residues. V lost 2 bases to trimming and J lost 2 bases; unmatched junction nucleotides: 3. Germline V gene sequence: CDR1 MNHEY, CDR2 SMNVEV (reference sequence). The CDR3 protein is CASSLGGSPYNEQFF. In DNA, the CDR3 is TGTGCCAGCAGTTTAGGCGGGAGTCCCTACAATGAGCAGTTCTTC.

This CDR3 reads CASSQDMTRGYGNTIYF. In DNA form, the CDR3 reads TGTGCCAGCAGCCAAGATATGACCAGGGGATATGGAAACACCATATATTTT. The V gene is TRBV4-2, the J gene TRBJ1-3, with D perhaps TRBD1 (6 bases). Trimming took off 0 bases at V and 3 bases at J, with 15 bases between the two ends. This CDR3 is built from 17 residues. Germline CDR1 reads LGHNA; CDR2 reads YNFKEQ.

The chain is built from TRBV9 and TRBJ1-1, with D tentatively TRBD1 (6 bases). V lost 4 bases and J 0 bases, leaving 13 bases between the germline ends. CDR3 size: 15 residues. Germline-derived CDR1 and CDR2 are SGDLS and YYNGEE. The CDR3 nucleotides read TGTGCCAGCAGCCCTTCGGGACACCTGAACACTGAAGCTTTCTTT. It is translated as CASSPSGHLNTEAFF.

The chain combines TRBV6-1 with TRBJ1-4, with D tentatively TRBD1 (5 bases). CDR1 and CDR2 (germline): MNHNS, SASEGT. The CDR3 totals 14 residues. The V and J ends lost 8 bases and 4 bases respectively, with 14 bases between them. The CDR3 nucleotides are TGTGCCAGCTCCCGGGACGGAGATAATGAAAAACTGTTTTTT. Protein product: CASSRDGDNEKLFF.

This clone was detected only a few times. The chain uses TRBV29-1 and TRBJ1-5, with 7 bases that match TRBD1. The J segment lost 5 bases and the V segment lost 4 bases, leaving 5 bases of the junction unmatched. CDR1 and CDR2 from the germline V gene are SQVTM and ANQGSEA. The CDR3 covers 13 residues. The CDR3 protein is CSVAAGGDQPQHF. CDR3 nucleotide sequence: TGCAGCGTTGCTGCAGGGGGGGATCAGCCCCAGCATTTT.

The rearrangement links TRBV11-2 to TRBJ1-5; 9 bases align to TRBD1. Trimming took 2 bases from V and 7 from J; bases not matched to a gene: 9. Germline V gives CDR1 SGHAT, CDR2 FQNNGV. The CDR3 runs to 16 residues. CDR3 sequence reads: CASSLLGQGSRQPQHF. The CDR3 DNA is TGTGCCAGCAGCTTATTGGGACAGGGCAGTCGGCAGCCCCAGCATTTT. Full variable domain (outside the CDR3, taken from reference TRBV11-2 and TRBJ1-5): EAGVAQSPRYKIIEKRQSVAFWCNPISGHATLYWYQQILGQGPKLLIQFQNNGVVDDSQLPKDRFSAERLKGVDSTLKIQPAKLEDSAVYLCASSLLGQGSRQPQHFGDGTRLSIL.

The CDR3 region is CASSGRDTSWTQYF. DNA of the CDR3: TGTGCCAGCAGTGGCCGGGACACCTCTTGGACGCAGTATTTT. V usage is TRBV2 and J usage is TRBJ2-3; a possible D gene is TRBD1 (6 bases). Germline values: CDR1 SNHLY, CDR2 FYNNEI. This CDR3 comprises 14 residues. V lost 4 bases to trimming and J lost 9 bases, with 17 bases between them.

The CDR3 region is CASSLRDYYEQYF. The DNA of the CDR3 is TGTGCCAGCAGCCTCCGGGACTACTACGAGCAGTACTTC. V is TRBV7-2 and J is TRBJ2-7; 7 bases agree with TRBD2. The germline V gene encodes CDR1 SGHTA and CDR2 FQGNSA. V trimming: 5 bases; J trimming: 3 bases; junction bases outside the gene matches: 4. The CDR3 has 13 amino acids.

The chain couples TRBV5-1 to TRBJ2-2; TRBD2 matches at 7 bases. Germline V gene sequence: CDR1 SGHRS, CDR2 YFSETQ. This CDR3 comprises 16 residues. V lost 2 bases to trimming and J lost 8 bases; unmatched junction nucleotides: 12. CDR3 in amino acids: CASSLGASGEAGELFF. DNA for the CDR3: TGCGCCAGCAGCTTAGGCGCTAGCGGTGAAGCTGGGGAGCTGTTTTTT.

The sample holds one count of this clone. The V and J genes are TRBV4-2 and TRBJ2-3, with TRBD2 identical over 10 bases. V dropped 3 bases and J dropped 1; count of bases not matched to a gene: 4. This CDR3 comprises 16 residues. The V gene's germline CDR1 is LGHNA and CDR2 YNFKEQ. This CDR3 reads CASSQAGTSGTDTQYF. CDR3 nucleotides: TGTGCCAGCAGCCAGGCCGGGACTAGCGGCACAGATACGCAGTATTTT.

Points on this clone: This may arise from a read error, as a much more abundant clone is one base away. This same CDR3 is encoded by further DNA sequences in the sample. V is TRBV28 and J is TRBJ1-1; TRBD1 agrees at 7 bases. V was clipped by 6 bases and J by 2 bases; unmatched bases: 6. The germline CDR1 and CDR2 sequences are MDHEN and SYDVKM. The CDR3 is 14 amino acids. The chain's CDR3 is CASRTGTVNTEAFF. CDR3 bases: TGTGCCAGCAGGACCGGGACAGTTAACACTGAAGCTTTCTTT.

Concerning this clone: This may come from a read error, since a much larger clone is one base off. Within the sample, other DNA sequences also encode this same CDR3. The CDR3 coding sequence is TGTGCCAGCAGTTACTCTAGGGACACTGAAGCTTTCTTT. It specifies CASSYSRDTEAFF. This chain connects TRBV6-5 to TRBJ1-1; D is undetermined. V was cut by 0 bases and J by 3 bases, with 5 bases left in between. The CDR3 consists of 13 residues. Germline CDR1 MNHEY, CDR2 SVGAGI.

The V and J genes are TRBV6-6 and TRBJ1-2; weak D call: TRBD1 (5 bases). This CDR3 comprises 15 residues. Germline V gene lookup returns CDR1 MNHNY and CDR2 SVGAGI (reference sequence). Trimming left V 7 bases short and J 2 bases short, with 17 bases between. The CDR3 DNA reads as TGTGCCAGCAACCAGGGTGCCGGGCTCAACTATGGCTACACCTTC. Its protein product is CASNQGAGLNYGYTF.

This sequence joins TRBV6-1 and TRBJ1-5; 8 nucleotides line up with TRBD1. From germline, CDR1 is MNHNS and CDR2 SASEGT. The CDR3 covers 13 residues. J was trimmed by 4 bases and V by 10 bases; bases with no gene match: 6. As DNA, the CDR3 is TGTGCCACCGGACAGGGTCTTAATCAGCCCCAGCATTTT. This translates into CATGQGLNQPQHF.

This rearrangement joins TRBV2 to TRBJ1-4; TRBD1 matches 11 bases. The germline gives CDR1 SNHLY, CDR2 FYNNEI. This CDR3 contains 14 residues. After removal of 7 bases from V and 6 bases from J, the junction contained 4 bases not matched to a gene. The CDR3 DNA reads TGTGCCAGCAAACGGACAGGGGGCGATGAAAAACTGTTTTTT. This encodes CASKRTGGDEKLFF.

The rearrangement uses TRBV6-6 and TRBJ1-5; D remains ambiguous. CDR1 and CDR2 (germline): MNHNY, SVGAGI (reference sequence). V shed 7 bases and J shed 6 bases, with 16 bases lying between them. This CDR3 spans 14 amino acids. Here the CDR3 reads CASTPGKVGQPQHF. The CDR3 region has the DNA TGTGCCAGCACCCCGGGTAAAGTGGGTCAGCCCCAGCATTTT.

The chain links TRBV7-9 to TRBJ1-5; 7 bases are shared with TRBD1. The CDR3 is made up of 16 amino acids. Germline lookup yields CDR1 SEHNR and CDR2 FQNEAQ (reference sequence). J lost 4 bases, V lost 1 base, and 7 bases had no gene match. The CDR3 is CASSLGSGQLNQPQHF. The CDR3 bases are TGTGCCAGCAGCTTAGGGTCGGGACAGCTAAATCAGCCCCAGCATTTT. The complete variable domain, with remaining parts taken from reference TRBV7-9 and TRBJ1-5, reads DTGVSQNPRHKITKRGQNVTFRCDPISEHNRLYWYRQTLGQGPEFLTYFQNEAQLEKSRLLSDRFSAERPKGSFSTLEIQRTEQGDSAMYLCASSLGSGQLNQPQHFGDGTRLSIL.

The CDR3 spells CASSSHRVFIHNEQFF. The CDR3 coding sequence is TGTGCCAGCAGCTCCCACAGGGTTTTTATCCACAATGAGCAGTTCTTC. The V and J genes are TRBV7-9 and TRBJ2-1, with a tentative D call TRBD1 (6 bases). This CDR3 is built from 16 residues. Trimming stripped 4 bases from V and 5 bases from J, with 18 bases between. Germline values: CDR1 SEHNR, CDR2 FQNEAQ (reference sequence).